One and the same sample provided the 19 T cell receptor beta chains below, sequenced in a study of control samples from healthy donors and cancer patients. Only in-frame clones appear in the TCRdb table, and some are missing; sequencing was by immunoSEQ multiplex PCR. The profile shows some 200,000 clones, just under 95% of them singletons. Input material: blood. These receptors all stem from a man aged 45-65 years in good health.

The CDR3 loop is CASSLVGLSEEQFF. The CDR3, as DNA: TGCGCCAGCAGCTTGGTAGGGCTATCCGAGGAGCAGTTCTTC. The chain uses TRBV5-1 and TRBJ2-1; unclear D gene. The germline V gene encodes CDR1 SGHRS and CDR2 YFSETQ. The ends were cut back, 0 bases at V and 10 bases at J, with 14 bases in the middle. This CDR3 is 14 amino acids long. Full variable domain (missing parts from reference TRBV5-1 and TRBJ2-1): KAGVTQTPRYLIKTRGQQVTLSCSPISGHRSVSWYQQTPGQGLQFLFEYFSETQRNKGNFPGRFSGRQFSNSRSEMNVSTLELGDSALYLCASSLVGLSEEQFFGPGTRLTVL.

This CDR3 is CASSSPASSGEQFF. Here the CDR3 DNA reads TGTGCCAGCAGCTCGCCGGCCAGCTCGGGTGAGCAGTTCTTC. The V gene is TRBV28, the J gene TRBJ2-1; no firm D call. The germline V gene encodes CDR1 MDHEN and CDR2 SYDVKM. Trimming stripped 6 bases from V and 9 bases from J, with 18 bases between. The CDR3 has 14 amino acids.

The rearrangement joins TRBV19 to TRBJ1-1; tentatively, D is TRBD1 (5 bases). This CDR3 spans 15 amino acids. V lost 5 bases, J lost 5 bases, and 18 bases lay in between. Looked up from germline, CDR1 is LNHDA and CDR2 is SQIVND (reference sequence). CDR3 in DNA: TGTGCCAGTAGTGTCCTGGGGGGGATGGGGACTGAAGCTTTCTTT. Translated, it gives CASSVLGGMGTEAFF.

The chain links TRBV2 to TRBJ2-7, with 8 bases identical to TRBD1. The CDR3 totals 14 residues. Germline CDR1 SNHLY, CDR2 FYNNEI. J was trimmed by 4 bases and V by 2 bases; bases with no gene match: 4. The CDR3 DNA reads TGTGCCAGCAGTGAACACGGACAGGGTTACGAGCAGTACTTC. It specifies CASSEHGQGYEQYF.

This chain joins TRBV7-2 and TRBJ2-3; D perhaps matches TRBD1 (6 bases). This CDR3 is 15 amino acids long. V was clipped by 2 bases and J by 0 bases, with 9 bases between them. Per the germline V gene, CDR1 is SGHTA and CDR2 is FQGNSA. The CDR3: CASSLWGRSTDTQYF. As DNA, the CDR3 is TGTGCCAGCAGCTTATGGGGGCGTAGCACAGATACGCAGTATTTT. Looking up the rest from reference TRBV7-2 and TRBJ2-3 gives the full variable domain: GAGVSQSPSNKVTEKGKDVELRCDPISGHTALYWYRQSLGQGLEFLIYFQGNSAPDKSGLPSDRFSAERTGGSVSTLTIQRTQQEDSAVYLCASSLWGRSTDTQYFGPGTRLTVL.

This chain links TRBV5-1 with TRBJ1-1; D gene uncertain. The CDR3 runs to 14 residues. The germline V gene has CDR1 SGHRS and CDR2 YFSETQ. V was pared by 0 bases and J by 7 bases, with 13 bases between. The CDR3 here is CASSLGLQKDEAFF. CDR3 nucleotide sequence: TGCGCCAGCAGCTTGGGACTGCAGAAGGATGAAGCTTTCTTT.

V and J are TRBV24-1 and TRBJ2-2; 10 bases map to TRBD1. CDR1 and CDR2 from the germline V gene are KGHDR and SFDVKD. V dropped 3 bases and J dropped 4; count of bases not matched to a gene: 4. The CDR3 sequence is 16 residues long. The chain's CDR3 is CATSDPGQGFTGELFF. CDR3 nucleotides: TGTGCCACCAGTGATCCGGGACAGGGGTTCACCGGGGAGCTGTTTTTT.

The chain combines TRBV11-2 with TRBJ2-5, with D uncertain. This CDR3 is built from 12 residues. The germline V gene encodes CDR1 SGHAT and CDR2 FQNNGV. Deletions cut 3 bases from V and 6 bases from J, with 8 bases between. CDR3 DNA sequence: TGTGCCAGCAGCTTGTATGGGAAGACCCAGTACTTC. Translation: CASSLYGKTQYF.

This clone came up once. This chain joins TRBV20-1 and TRBJ2-1; D is unresolved. Trimming left V 4 bases short and J 9 bases short, with 4 bases between. Germline V gene data show CDR1 as DFQATT and CDR2 as SNEGSKA (reference sequence). The CDR3 covers 9 residues. CDR3 DNA sequence: TGCAGTGCTAATATTGAGCAGTTCTTC. Encoded protein: CSANIEQFF.

The V call is TRBV15, the J call TRBJ2-1, with D unresolved. Trimming left V 0 bases short and J 9 bases short, with 12 bases between. The CDR3 spans 14 residues. Germline V CDR1 and CDR2: LNHNV, YYDKDF (reference sequence). The CDR3 DNA reads TGTGCCACCAGCAGAGATTGGCCCCCCGCTGAGCAGTTCTTC. It yields the protein CATSRDWPPAEQFF.

This clone appeared a single time. The rearrangement uses TRBV28 and TRBJ1-5, with D hard to call. Germline V gene sequence: CDR1 MDHEN, CDR2 SYDVKM. The CDR3 covers 14 residues. The V and J ends lost 2 bases and 0 bases respectively, with 5 bases between them. This CDR3 reads CASSLDPSNQPQHF. Written as DNA, the CDR3 is TGTGCCAGCAGTTTAGACCCTAGCAATCAGCCCCAGCATTTT.

This chain connects TRBV5-5 to TRBJ1-4, with 9 bases that match TRBD1. Germline V CDR1 and CDR2: SGHKS, YYEKEE (reference sequence). Trimming removed 2 bases from V and 7 bases from J; junction bases left unmatched: 6. There are 15 residues in the CDR3. This chain's CDR3 is CASSFGTGKSEKLFF. CDR3 nucleotide sequence: TGTGCCAGCAGCTTTGGGACAGGGAAAAGTGAAAAACTGTTTTTT.

The chain uses TRBV9 and TRBJ2-3; 16 bases fit TRBD2. Germline V gives CDR1 SGDLS, CDR2 YYNGEE. The CDR3 runs to 17 residues. V was clipped by 4 bases and J by 11 bases; unmatched bases: 13. The DNA for the CDR3 is TGTGCCAGCAGCCCGGGAGGGACTAGCGGGGGGGCAGTGGGGCAGTATTTT. This sequence encodes CASSPGGTSGGAVGQYF.

The chain uses TRBV7-2 and TRBJ1-5; 9 nucleotides line up with TRBD1. From germline, CDR1 is SGHTA and CDR2 FQGNSA. The ends lost 4 bases at V and 4 bases at J; junction bases unmatched: 2. The CDR3 runs to 14 residues. The CDR3 sequence: CASSSGTGNQPQHF. The CDR3 coding sequence is TGTGCCAGCAGCTCAGGGACAGGGAATCAGCCCCAGCATTTT.

This chain joins TRBV5-1 and TRBJ2-1; the D is unclear. Trimming took off 0 bases at V and 0 bases at J, with 7 bases between the two ends. Germline CDR1 reads SGHRS; CDR2 reads YFSETQ. The CDR3 consists of 15 residues. The CDR3 loop reads CASSLVQSSYNEQFF. The CDR3 bases are TGCGCCAGCAGCTTGGTCCAGAGCTCCTACAATGAGCAGTTCTTC. The full variable domain, its missing parts supplied by reference TRBV5-1 and TRBJ2-1, is KAGVTQTPRYLIKTRGQQVTLSCSPISGHRSVSWYQQTPGQGLQFLFEYFSETQRNKGNFPGRFSGRQFSNSRSEMNVSTLELGDSALYLCASSLVQSSYNEQFFGPGTRLTVL.

The chain has TRBV2 and TRBJ1-3; a weak D match, TRBD1 (5 bases). V lost 4 bases and J 4 bases, leaving 5 bases between the germline ends. CDR3 size: 12 residues. Germline CDR1 is SNHLY and CDR2 is FYNNEI. The CDR3 sequence: CASSGQGNTIYF. CDR3 DNA sequence: TGTGCCAGCAGTGGACAGGGAAACACCATATATTTT.

The chain combines TRBV18 with TRBJ2-4; D is perhaps TRBD1 or TRBD2 (5 bases each). The CDR3 covers 13 residues. V lost 5 bases, J lost 6 bases, and 11 bases lay in between. Germline lookup yields CDR1 KGHSH and CDR2 LQKENI. The CDR3 spells CASSGQRGNIQYF. DNA for the CDR3: TGTGCCAGCTCAGGTCAGAGGGGAAACATTCAGTACTTC.

This clone has only one observation. V gene TRBV28 combines with J gene TRBJ2-3, with TRBD1 matching over 8 bases. The V gene end was trimmed by 8 bases and the J gene end by 0 bases; junction bases not matched to a gene: 7. CDR1 MDHEN and CDR2 SYDVKM come from the germline V gene. CDR3 length equals 15 residues. The DNA for the CDR3 is TGTGCCAGCGGGTCGGACAGGGACAGCACAGATACGCAGTATTTT. As protein: CASGSDRDSTDTQYF.

This clone occurred once. V and J are TRBV4-3 and TRBJ1-6; 9 bases are shared with TRBD1. There are 15 residues in the CDR3. Germline V gene lookup returns CDR1 LGHNA and CDR2 YSLEER. Trimming at V came to 4 bases and at J to 9 bases, leaving 7 bases not matched to a gene. Here the CDR3 reads CASSLTGTGSSPLHF. The CDR3 bases are TGCGCCAGCAGCCTCACCGGGACAGGGTCTTCACCCCTCCACTTT.